The sequence of this T cell receptor (beta chain) was determined in a study of blood T cells in healthy people across ages. Study outcomes and limitations: It was held that the diversity estimates obtained from one million T cells were underestimates.

Every sample yielded at least 6 million isolated PBMCs. Extracted total RNA amounted to at least 5.5 micrograms for each sample. The authors ran a second PCR of roughly 6 to 12 cycles using a sample-barcoded 5' primer and a J-beta primer mix. There were at least 2.5 million CDR3-containing paired-end reads obtained from each sample. MiXCR, run by TCRdb on the 5' RACE reads, gives a single entry per CDR3 protein. The sample has more than 1 million distinct CDR3 sequences, under 55% seen once. This CDR3 region has 15 residues. V lost 1 base, J lost 3 bases, and 2 bases stayed unmatched. Germline V CDR1 and CDR2: SNHLY, FYNNEI. Regarding this clonotype: Its antigen is as yet unknown.

The sample comprised blood. The clonotype was recovered from a woman aged 55-70 years in good health. The rearrangement links TRBV2 to TRBJ1-5; TRBD1 matches at 8 bases. The CDR3 sequence: CASSEGRGLNQPQHF. The CDR3 DNA reads as TGTGCCAGCAGTGAAGGCAGGGGGCTCAATCAGCCCCAGCATTTT.